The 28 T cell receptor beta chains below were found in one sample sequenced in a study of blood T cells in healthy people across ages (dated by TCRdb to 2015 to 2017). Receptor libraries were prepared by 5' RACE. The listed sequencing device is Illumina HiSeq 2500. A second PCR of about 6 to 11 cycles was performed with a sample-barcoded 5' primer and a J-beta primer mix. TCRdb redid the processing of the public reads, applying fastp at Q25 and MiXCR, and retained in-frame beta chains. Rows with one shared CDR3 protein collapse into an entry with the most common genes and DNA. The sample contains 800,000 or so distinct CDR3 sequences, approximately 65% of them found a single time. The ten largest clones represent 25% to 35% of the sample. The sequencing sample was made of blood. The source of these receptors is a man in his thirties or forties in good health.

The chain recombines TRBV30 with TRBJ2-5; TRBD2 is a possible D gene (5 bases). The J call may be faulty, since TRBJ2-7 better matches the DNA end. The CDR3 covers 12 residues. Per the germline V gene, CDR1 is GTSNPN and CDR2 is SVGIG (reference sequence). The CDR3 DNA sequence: TGTGCCTGGATTAGAGGGAACTACGAGCAGTACTTC. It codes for CAWIRGNYEQYF.

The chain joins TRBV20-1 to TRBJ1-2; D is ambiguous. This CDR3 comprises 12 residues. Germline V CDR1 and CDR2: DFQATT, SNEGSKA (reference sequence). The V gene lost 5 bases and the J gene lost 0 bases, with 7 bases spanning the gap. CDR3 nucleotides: TGCAGTGCTGGGTTGACTAACTATGGCTACACCTTC. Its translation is CSAGLTNYGYTF.

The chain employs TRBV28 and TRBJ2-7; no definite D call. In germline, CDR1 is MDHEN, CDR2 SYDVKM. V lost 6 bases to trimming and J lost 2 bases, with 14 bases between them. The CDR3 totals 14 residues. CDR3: CASRPGLPTYEQYF. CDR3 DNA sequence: TGTGCCAGCAGGCCCGGCCTACCAACCTACGAGCAGTACTTC.

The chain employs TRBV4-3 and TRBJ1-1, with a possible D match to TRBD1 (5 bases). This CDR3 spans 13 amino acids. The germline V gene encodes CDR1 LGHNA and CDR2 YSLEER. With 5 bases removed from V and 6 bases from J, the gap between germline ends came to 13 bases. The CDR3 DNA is TGCGCCAGCAGCTACAGGACAAACCCTGAAGCTTTCTTT. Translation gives CASSYRTNPEAFF.

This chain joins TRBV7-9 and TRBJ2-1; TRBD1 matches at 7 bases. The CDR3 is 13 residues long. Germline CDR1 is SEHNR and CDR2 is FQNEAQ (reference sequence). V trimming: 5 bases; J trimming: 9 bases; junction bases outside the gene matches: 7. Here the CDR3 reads CASSQGVGIEQFF. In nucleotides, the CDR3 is TGTGCCAGCAGCCAGGGGGTAGGAATTGAGCAGTTCTTC.

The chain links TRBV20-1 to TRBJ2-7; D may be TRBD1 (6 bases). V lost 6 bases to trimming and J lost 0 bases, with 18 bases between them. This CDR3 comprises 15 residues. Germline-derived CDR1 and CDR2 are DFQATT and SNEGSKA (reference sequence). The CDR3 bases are TGCAGTGCCGATTATGCAGGGGCAAGCTCCTACGAGCAGTACTTC. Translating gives CSADYAGASSYEQYF.

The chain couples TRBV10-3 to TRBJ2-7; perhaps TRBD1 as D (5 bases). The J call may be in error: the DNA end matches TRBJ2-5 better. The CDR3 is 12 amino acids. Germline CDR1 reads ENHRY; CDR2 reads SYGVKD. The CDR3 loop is CAIAREQETQYF. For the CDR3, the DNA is TGTGCCATCGCCAGGGAACAGGAGACCCAGTACTTC.

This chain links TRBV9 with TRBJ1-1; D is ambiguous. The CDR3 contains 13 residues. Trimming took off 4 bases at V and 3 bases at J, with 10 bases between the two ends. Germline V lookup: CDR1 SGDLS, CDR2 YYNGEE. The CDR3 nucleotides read TGTGCCAGCAGCTCTCGACCGTACACTGAAGCTTTCTTT. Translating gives CASSSRPYTEAFF.

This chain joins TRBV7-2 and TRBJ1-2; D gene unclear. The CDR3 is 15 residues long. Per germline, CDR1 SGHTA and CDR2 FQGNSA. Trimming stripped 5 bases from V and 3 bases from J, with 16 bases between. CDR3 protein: CASSPNIVPDYGYTF. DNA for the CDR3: TGTGCCAGCAGCCCGAATATAGTGCCCGACTATGGCTACACCTTC. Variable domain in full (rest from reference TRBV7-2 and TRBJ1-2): GAGVSQSPSNKVTEKGKDVELRCDPISGHTALYWYRQSLGQGLEFLIYFQGNSAPDKSGLPSDRFSAERTGGSVSTLTIQRTQQEDSAVYLCASSPNIVPDYGYTFGSGTRLTVV.

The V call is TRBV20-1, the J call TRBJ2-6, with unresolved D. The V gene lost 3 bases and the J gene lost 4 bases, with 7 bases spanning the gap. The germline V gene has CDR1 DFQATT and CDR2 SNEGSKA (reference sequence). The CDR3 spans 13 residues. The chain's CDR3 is CSARAVGANVLTF. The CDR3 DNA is TGCAGTGCTAGGGCAGTCGGGGCCAACGTCCTGACTTTC.

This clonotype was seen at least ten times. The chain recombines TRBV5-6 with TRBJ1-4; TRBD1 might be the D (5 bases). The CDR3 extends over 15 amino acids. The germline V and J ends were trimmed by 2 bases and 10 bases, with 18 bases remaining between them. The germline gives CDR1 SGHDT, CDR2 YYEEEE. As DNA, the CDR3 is TGTGCCAGCAGCTTTCAGCAGGGATCGGCGGGAAAACTGTTTTTT. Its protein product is CASSFQQGSAGKLFF.

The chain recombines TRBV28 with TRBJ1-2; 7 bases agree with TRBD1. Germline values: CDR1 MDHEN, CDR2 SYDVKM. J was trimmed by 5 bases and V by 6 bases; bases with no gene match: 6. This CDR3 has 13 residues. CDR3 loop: CASRTGQLYGYTF. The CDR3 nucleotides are TGTGCCAGCAGGACGGGACAGCTTTATGGCTACACCTTC.

The CDR3 sequence: CASSTTGQIYEQYF. The DNA of the CDR3 is TGTGCCAGCAGTACCACCGGACAGATCTACGAGCAGTACTTC. The chain links TRBV28 to TRBJ2-7; tentatively, D is TRBD1 (6 bases). Germline V gene lookup returns CDR1 MDHEN and CDR2 SYDVKM. The CDR3 consists of 14 residues. V was shortened by 5 bases and J by 3 bases, with 14 bases between the two germline ends.

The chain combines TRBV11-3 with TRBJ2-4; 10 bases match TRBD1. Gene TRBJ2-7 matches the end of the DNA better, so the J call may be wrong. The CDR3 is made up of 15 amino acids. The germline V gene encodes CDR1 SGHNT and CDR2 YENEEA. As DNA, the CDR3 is TGTGCCAGCAGCCCTCGGACAGGGGGTATGAACGAGCAGTACTTC. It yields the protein CASSPRTGGMNEQYF.

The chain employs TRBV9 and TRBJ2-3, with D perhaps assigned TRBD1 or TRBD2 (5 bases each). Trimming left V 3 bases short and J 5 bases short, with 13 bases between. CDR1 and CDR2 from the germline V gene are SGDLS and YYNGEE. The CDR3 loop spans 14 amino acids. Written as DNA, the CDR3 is TGTGCCAGCAGCGCTTCGGGACCAGGAGATACGCAGTATTTT. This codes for CASSASGPGDTQYF. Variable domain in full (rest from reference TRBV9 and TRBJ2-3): DSGVTQTPKHLITATGQRVTLRCSPRSGDLSVYWYQQSLDQGLQFLIQYYNGEERAKGNILERFSAQQFPDLHSELNLSSLELGDSALYFCASSASGPGDTQYFGPGTRLTVL.

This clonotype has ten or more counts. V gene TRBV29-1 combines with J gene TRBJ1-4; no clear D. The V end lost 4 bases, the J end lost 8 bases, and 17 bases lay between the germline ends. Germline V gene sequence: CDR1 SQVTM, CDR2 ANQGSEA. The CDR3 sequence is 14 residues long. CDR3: CSVVGDIFGEKLFF. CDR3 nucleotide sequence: TGCAGCGTTGTGGGAGACATATTCGGCGAAAAACTGTTTTTT.

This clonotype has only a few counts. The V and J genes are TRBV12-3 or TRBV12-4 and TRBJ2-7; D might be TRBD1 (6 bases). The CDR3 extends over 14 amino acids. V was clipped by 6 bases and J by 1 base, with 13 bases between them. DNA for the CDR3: TGTGCCAGCAGCCCCGGGACATTATCCTACGAGCAGTACTTC. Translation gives CASSPGTLSYEQYF.

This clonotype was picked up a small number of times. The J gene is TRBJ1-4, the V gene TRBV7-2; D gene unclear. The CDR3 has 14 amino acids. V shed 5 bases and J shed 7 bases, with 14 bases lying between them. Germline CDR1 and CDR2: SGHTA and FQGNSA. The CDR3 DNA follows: TGTGCCAGCAGCCCACAGAGCGGGCGTGAAAAACTGTTTTTT. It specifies CASSPQSGREKLFF.

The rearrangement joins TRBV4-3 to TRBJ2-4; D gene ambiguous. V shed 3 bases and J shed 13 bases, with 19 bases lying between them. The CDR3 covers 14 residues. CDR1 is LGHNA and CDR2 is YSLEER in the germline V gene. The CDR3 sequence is CASSQEVKNQPQYF. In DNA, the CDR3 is TGCGCCAGCAGCCAGGAAGTGAAGAATCAGCCCCAGTACTTC.

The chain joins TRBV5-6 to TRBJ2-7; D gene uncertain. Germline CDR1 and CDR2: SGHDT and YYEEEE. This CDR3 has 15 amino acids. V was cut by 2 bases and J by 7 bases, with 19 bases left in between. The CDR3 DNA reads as TGTGCCAGCAGCTTTCTAGGGTGGCAAATCAATGAGCAGTACTTC. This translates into CASSFLGWQINEQYF.

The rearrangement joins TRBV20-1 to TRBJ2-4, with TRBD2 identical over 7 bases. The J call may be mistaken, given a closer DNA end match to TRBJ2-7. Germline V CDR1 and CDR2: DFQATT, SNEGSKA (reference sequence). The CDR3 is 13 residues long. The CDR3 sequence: CSAADGGAYEQYF. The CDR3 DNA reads TGCAGTGCGGCTGATGGGGGGGCCTACGAGCAGTACTTC.

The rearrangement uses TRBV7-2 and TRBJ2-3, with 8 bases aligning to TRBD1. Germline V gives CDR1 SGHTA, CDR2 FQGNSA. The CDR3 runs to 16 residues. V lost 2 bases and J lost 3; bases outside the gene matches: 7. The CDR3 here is CASSLRTGYRTDTQYF. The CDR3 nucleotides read TGTGCCAGCAGCTTAAGGACAGGGTATCGGACAGATACGCAGTATTTT.

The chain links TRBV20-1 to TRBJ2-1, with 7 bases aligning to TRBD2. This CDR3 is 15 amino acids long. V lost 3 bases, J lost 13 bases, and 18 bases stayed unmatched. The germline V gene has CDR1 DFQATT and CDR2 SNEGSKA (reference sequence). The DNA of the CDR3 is TGCAGTGCTAGGGGACTACAGGACTACCAAGAGACCCAGTTCTTC. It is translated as CSARGLQDYQETQFF.

The CDR3 coding sequence is TGTGCCAGCAGTCCTACCCCCGGGGACAGGGAAAATCAGCCCCAGCATTTT. Protein: CASSPTPGDRENQPQHF. The chain joins TRBV27 to TRBJ1-5; the match to TRBD1 covers 9 bases. This CDR3 has 17 residues. From germline, CDR1 is MNHEY and CDR2 SMNVEV (reference sequence). V shed 5 bases and J 4 bases; nucleotides not matched to a gene: 12.

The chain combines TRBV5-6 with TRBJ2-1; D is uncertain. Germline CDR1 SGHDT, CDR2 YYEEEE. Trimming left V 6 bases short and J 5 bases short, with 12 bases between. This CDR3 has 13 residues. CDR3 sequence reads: CASNDGFDNEQFF. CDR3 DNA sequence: TGTGCCAGCAATGATGGGTTCGACAATGAGCAGTTCTTC.

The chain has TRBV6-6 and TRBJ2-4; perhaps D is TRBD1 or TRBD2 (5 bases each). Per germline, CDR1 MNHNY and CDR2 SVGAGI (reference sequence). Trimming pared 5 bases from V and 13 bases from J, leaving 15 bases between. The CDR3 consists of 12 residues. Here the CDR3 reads CASSPIGTVQYF. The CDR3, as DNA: TGTGCCAGCAGTCCGATCGGGACGGTGCAGTACTTC.

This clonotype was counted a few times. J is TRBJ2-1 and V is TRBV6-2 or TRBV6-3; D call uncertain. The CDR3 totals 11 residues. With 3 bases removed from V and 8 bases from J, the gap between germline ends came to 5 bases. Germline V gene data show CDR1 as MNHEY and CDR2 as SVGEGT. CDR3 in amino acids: CASSYTYEQFF. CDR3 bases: TGTGCCAGCAGTTATACGTATGAGCAGTTCTTC.

CDR3 sequence (DNA): TGTGCCAGCAGCCAAGGGACAGGGTACCTTCCCTACGAGCAGTACTTC. Translation gives CASSQGTGYLPYEQYF. V is TRBV4-2 and J is TRBJ2-7; 8 bases are shared with TRBD1. The CDR3 contains 16 residues. J lost 2 bases, V lost 1 base, and 7 bases had no gene match. From germline, CDR1 is LGHNA and CDR2 YNFKEQ.